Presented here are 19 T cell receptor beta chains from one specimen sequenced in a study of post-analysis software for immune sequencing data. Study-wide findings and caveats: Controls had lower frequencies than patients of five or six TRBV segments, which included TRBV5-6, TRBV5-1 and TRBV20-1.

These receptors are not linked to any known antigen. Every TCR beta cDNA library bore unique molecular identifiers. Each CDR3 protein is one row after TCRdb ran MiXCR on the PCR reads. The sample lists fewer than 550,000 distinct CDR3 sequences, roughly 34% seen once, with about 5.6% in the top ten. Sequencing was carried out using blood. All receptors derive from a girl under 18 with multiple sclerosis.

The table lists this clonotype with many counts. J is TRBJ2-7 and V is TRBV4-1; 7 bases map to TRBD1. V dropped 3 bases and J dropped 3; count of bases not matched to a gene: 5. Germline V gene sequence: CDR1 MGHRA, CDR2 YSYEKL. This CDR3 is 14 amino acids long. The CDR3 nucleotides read TGCGCCAGCAGCCACCCGGGACAGTTCTACGAGCAGTACTTC. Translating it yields CASSHPGQFYEQYF.

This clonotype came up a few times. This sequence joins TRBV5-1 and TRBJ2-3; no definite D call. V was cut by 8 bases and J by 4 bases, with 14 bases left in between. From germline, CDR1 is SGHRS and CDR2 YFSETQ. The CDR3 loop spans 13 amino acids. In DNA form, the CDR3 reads TGCGCCAGGGCCGGGCTAGTTGCAGATACGCAGTATTTT. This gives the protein CARAGLVADTQYF.

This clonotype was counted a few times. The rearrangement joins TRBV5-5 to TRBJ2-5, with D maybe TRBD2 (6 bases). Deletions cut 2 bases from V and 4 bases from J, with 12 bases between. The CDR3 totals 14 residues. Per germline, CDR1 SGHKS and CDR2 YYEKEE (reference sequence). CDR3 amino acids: CASSFDTSPETQYF. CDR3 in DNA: TGTGCCAGCAGCTTTGATACTAGCCCAGAGACCCAGTACTTC.

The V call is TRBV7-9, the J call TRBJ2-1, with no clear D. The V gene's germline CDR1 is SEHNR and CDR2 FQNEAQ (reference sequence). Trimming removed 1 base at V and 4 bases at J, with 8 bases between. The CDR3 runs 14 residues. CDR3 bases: TGTGCCAGCAGCTTAGTCAAGATTTACAATGAGCAGTTCTTC. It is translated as CASSLVKIYNEQFF.

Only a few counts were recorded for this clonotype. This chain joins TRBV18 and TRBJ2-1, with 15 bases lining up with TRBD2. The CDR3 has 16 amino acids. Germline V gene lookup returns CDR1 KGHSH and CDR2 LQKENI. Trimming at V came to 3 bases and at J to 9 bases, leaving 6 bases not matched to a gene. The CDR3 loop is CASSPRTSGGAGEQFF. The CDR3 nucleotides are TGTGCCAGCTCACCCCGGACTAGCGGGGGGGCGGGTGAGCAGTTCTTC.

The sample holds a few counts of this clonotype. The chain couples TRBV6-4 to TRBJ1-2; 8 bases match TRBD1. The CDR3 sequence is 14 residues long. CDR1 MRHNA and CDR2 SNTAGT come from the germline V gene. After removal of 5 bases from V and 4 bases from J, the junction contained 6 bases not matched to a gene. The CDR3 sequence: CASSRDQGAYGYTF. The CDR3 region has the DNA TGTGCCAGCAGTCGGGACCAGGGGGCCTATGGCTACACCTTC.

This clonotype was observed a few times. Here the CDR3 reads CASSFGGDYNEQFF. DNA of the CDR3: TGCGCCAGCAGCTTCGGGGGGGACTACAATGAGCAGTTCTTC. The chain couples TRBV5-1 to TRBJ2-1; TRBD2 matches at 8 bases. CDR3 size: 14 residues. V lost 2 bases and J lost 3; bases outside the gene matches: 1. In germline, CDR1 is SGHRS, CDR2 YFSETQ.

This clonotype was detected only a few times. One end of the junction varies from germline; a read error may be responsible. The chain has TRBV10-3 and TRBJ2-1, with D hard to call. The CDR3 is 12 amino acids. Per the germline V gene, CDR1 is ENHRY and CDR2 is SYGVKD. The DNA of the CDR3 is TGTGCCATCAGTGAGAGATTTAATGGGCAGTTCTTC. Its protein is CAISERFNGQFF.

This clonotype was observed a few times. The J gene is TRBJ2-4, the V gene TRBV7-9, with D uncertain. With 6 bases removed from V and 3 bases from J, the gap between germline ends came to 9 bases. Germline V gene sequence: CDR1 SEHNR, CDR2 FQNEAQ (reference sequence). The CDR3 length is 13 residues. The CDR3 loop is CASRPGDKNIQYF. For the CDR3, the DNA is TGTGCCAGCAGGCCAGGTGACAAAAACATTCAGTACTTC.

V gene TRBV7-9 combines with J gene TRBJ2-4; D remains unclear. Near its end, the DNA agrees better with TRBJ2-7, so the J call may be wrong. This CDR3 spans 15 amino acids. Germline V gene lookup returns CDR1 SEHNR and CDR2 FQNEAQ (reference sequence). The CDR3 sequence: CASSLVGSEGREQYF. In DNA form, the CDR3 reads TGTGCCAGCAGCTTAGTTGGCAGCGAAGGCCGCGAGCAGTACTTC.

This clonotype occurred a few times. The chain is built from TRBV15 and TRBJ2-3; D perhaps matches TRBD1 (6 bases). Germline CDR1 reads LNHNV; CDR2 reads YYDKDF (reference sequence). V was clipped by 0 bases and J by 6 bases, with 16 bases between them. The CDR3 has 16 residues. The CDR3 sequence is CATSREGGRVTDTQYF. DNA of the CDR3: TGTGCCACCAGCAGAGAAGGGGGTAGGGTCACGGATACGCAGTATTTT.

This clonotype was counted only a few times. For the CDR3, the DNA is TGTGCCAGCAGCGTAGGTTCGGGAGGGGGCTACGAGCAGTACTTC. Translated: CASSVGSGGGYEQYF. The V gene is TRBV9, the J gene TRBJ2-7; TRBD2 agrees at 8 bases. The CDR3 runs to 15 residues. Germline CDR1 reads SGDLS; CDR2 reads YYNGEE. Germline trimming cut 0 bases from V and 3 bases from J; bases unmatched to any gene: 5. The variable domain in full, with the rest retrieved from reference TRBV9 and TRBJ2-7, is DSGVTQTPKHLITATGQRVTLRCSPRSGDLSVYWYQQSLDQGLQFLIQYYNGEERAKGNILERFSAQQFPDLHSELNLSSLELGDSALYFCASSVGSGGGYEQYFGPGTRLTVT.

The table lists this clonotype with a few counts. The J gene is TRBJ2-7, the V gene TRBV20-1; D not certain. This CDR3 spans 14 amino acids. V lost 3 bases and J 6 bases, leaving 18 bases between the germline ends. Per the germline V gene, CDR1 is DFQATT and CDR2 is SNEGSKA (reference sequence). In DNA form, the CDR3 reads TGCAGTGCTAGCCCCGGCATACTACCCTCCGAGCAGTACTTC. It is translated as CSASPGILPSEQYF.

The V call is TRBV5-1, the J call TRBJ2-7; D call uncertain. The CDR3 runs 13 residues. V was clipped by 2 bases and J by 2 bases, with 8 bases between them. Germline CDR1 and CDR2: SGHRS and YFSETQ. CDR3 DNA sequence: TGCGCCAGCAGCTTCAAGGGAACCTACGAGCAGTACTTC. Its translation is CASSFKGTYEQYF. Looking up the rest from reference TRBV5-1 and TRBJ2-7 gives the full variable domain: KAGVTQTPRYLIKTRGQQVTLSCSPISGHRSVSWYQQTPGQGLQFLFEYFSETQRNKGNFPGRFSGRQFSNSRSEMNVSTLELGDSALYLCASSFKGTYEQYFGPGTRLTVT.

The CDR3 DNA is TGTGCCAGCAGCCCCGAAGGCAGAGTGCAGTACTTC. Translating it yields CASSPEGRVQYF. The chain is built from TRBV7-9 and TRBJ2-7; D gene ambiguous. CDR1 is SEHNR and CDR2 is FQNEAQ in the germline V gene (reference sequence). The germline V and J ends were trimmed by 5 bases and 9 bases, with 14 bases remaining between them. The CDR3 totals 12 residues.

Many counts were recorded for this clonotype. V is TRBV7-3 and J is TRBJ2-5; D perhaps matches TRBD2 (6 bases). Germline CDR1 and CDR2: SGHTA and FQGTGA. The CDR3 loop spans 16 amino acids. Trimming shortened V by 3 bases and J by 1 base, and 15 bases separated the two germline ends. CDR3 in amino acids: CASSLGGQGGQETQYF. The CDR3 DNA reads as TGTGCCAGCAGCTTGGGCGGGCAGGGAGGCCAAGAGACCCAGTACTTC.

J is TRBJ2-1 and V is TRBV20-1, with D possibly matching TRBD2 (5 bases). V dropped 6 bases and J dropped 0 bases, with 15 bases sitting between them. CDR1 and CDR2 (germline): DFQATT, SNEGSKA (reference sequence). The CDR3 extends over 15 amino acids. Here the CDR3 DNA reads TGCAGTGCCCGCGCGCTAGCTGGCTCCTACAATGAGCAGTTCTTC. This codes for CSARALAGSYNEQFF.

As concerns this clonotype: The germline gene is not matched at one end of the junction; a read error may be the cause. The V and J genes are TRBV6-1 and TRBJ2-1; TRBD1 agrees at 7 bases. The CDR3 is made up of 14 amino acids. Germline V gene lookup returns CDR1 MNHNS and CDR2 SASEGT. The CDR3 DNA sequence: TGTGCCAGCAGTGAAGCGACAGGGACCAATGGGCAGTTCTTC. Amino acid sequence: CASSEATGTNGQFF.

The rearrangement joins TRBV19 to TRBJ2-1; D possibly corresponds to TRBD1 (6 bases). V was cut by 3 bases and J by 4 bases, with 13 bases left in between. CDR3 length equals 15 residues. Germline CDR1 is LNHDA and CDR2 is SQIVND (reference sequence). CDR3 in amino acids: CASSIGWDNYNEQFF. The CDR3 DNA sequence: TGTGCCAGTAGTATCGGTTGGGACAATTACAATGAGCAGTTCTTC.